This is a list of T cell receptor beta chains from one sample in a study of blood T cell repertoires in COVID-19. Sequencing was performed with immunoSEQ multiplex PCR; in TCRdb, only in-frame clones are kept and a portion is missing. Of around 700,000 clones listed, 85% to 90% are singletons. Sequencing input: peripheral blood. The receptors originated from a woman aged 18-29 years with acute or convalescent COVID-19. The CDR3 runs from the conserved cysteine through the conserved F or W. A D gene is named only where the DNA matches it firmly. Part of the rows lack a size; the others show once, few, many or a class for expanded clones.

>TRBJ1-3|.|TRBV5-1|.
CASSLGDRSSGNTIYF
TGCGCCAGCAGCTTGGGAGACAGGAGCTCTGGAAACACCATATATTTT
>TRBJ1-3|.|TRBV9|.
CASSVDSTRGNTIYF
TGTGCCAGCAGCGTAGACTCCACCCGAGGAAACACCATATATTTT
>TRBJ2-3|TRBD2|TRBV7-2|.
CASSPGLAGGPDTQYF
TGTGCCAGCAGCCCTGGACTAGCGGGGGGGCCAGATACGCAGTATTTT
>TRBJ1-2|.|TRBV6-5|once
CASTPGRYYGYTF
TGTGCCAGCACCCCCGGGAGGTACTATGGCTACACCTTC
>TRBJ1-2|.|TRBV7-6|.
CASSLSGAHGYTF
TGTGCCAGCAGCTTATCAGGGGCGCATGGCTACACCTTC
>TRBJ2-2|.|TRBV7-9|.
CASSLTQANTGELFF
TGTGCCAGCAGCTTAACACAGGCGAACACCGGGGAGCTGTTTTTT
>TRBJ1-1|.|TRBV6-5|once
CASGRATEAFF
TGTGCCAGCGGGAGGGCCACTGAAGCTTTCTTT
>TRBJ2-6|.|TRBV6-5|.
CASRPQGTGANVLTF
TGTGCCAGCAGACCACAGGGTACTGGGGCCAACGTCCTGACTTTC
>TRBJ2-3|.|TRBV5-6|.
CASSLTSTDTQYF
TGTGCCAGCAGTTTGACAAGCACAGATACGCAGTATTTT
>TRBJ1-1|.|TRBV18|.
CASSPSSSRDTEAFF
TGTGCCAGCTCACCCTCCAGCTCGAGGGACACTGAAGCTTTCTTT
>TRBJ2-5|.|TRBV20-1|.
CSARNQETQYF
TGCAGTGCGAGGAACCAAGAGACCCAGTACTTC
>TRBJ1-4|.|TRBV4-3|.
CASSQGAGRGNEKLFF
TGCGCCAGCAGCCAGGGGGCGGGCAGGGGTAATGAAAAACTGTTTTTT
>TRBJ2-5|TRBD2|TRBV5-4|.
CASSSYTSGGGRETQYF
TGTGCCAGCAGCTCCTACACTAGCGGGGGGGGTCGAGAGACCCAGTACTTC
>TRBJ1-1|.|TRBV7-9|once
CASSLEAGGPIEAFF
TGTGCCAGCAGCTTAGAGGCGGGAGGGCCCATTGAAGCTTTCTTT
>TRBJ1-1|.|TRBV6-2/TRBV6-3|.
CASSFYRTTEAFF
TGTGCCAGCAGTTTCTACAGGACCACTGAAGCTTTCTTT
>TRBJ1-4|.|TRBV6-5|few
CASGSSGLATNEKLFF
TGTGCCAGCGGTTCTTCGGGGTTGGCAACTAATGAAAAACTGTTTTTT
>TRBJ2-3|TRBD2|TRBV7-2|.
CASSAWVAGASSTDTQYF
TGTGCCAGCAGCGCGTGGGTAGCGGGGGCCTCTAGCACAGATACGCAGTATTTT
>TRBJ1-6|.|TRBV5-1|.
CASSTAGELNSPLHF
TGCGCCAGCAGCACCGCCGGGGAACTTAATTCACCCCTCCACTTT
>TRBJ1-2|TRBD1|TRBV27|.
CASSPRTARLTGGLSYGYTF
TGTGCCAGCAGTCCGCGGACCGCAAGATTAACAGGGGGCCTTTCCTATGGCTACACCTTC
>TRBJ2-1|.|TRBV5-6|.
CASSPLPGRRGYEQFF
TGTGCCAGCAGCCCCTTGCCGGGGCGAAGGGGGTATGAGCAGTTCTTC
>TRBJ1-2|.|TRBV2|.
CASTGRQNYGYTF
TGTGCCAGCACCGGGAGACAGAACTATGGCTACACCTTC
>TRBJ2-3|.|TRBV14|.
CASSQWSGQGTDTQYF
TGTGCCAGCAGCCAATGGTCAGGGCAAGGCACAGATACGCAGTATTTT
>TRBJ1-2|.|TRBV30|.
CAWEAPPGYTF
TGTGCCTGGGAAGCCCCCCCTGGCTACACCTTC
>TRBJ1-1|.|TRBV24-1|.
CATRARSLNTEAFF
TGTGCCACCAGGGCCCGTTCCTTGAACACTGAAGCTTTCTTT
>TRBJ1-2|.|TRBV9|.
CASSVDGELGYTF
TGTGCCAGCAGCGTAGACGGAGAGCTGGGCTACACCTTC
>TRBJ1-3|.|TRBV21-1|.
CASSNLENSGNTIYF
TGTGCCAGCAGCAATTTAGAAAACTCTGGAAACACCATATATTTT
>TRBJ1-1|TRBD1|TRBV12-3/TRBV12-4|.
CASSTAGQGQAFF
TGTGCCAGCAGCACCGCCGGACAGGGCCAAGCTTTCTTT
>TRBJ1-2|TRBD1|TRBV9|.
CASSSRTGGPRGYTF
TGTGCCAGCAGCTCACGGACAGGGGGCCCTAGGGGCTACACCTTC
>TRBJ1-5|TRBD1|TRBV7-9|.
CASSLGQGALRSNQPQHF
TGTGCCAGCAGCTTAGGGCAGGGGGCGCTTAGAAGCAATCAGCCCCAGCATTTT